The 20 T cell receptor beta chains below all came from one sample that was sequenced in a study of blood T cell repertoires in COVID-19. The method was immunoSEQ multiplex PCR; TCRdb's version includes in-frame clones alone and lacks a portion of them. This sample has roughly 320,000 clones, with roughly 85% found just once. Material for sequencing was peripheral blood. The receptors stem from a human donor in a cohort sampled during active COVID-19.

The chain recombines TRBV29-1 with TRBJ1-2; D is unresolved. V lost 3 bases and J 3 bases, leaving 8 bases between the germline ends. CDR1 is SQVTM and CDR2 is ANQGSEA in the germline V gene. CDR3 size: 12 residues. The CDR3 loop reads CSVEGKDYGYTF. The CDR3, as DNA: TGCAGCGTTGAGGGCAAGGACTATGGCTACACCTTC.

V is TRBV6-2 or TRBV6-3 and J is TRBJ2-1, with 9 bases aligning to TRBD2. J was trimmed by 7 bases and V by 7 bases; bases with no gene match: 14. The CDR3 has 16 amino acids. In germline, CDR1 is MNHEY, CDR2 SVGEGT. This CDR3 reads CASTPVGAGGSNEQFF. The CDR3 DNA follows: TGTGCCAGCACCCCCGTGGGAGCGGGGGGTAGTAATGAGCAGTTCTTC.

In DNA form, the CDR3 reads TGTGCCAGCAGCTTAAGGGAGACTAGCGGGGGGAACACCGGGGAGCTGTTTTTT. Protein sequence: CASSLRETSGGNTGELFF. The J gene is TRBJ2-2, the V gene TRBV7-8; 12 positions match TRBD2. This CDR3 region has 18 residues. Per germline, CDR1 SGHVS and CDR2 FQNEAQ. V lost 2 bases to trimming and J lost 1 base; unmatched junction nucleotides: 5.

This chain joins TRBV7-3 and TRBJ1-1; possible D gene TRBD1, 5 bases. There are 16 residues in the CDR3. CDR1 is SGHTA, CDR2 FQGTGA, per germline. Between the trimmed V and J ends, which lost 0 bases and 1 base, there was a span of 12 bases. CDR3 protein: CASSLTGRGTNTEAFF. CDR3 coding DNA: TGTGCCAGCAGCTTAACAGGGAGGGGAACGAACACTGAAGCTTTCTTT.

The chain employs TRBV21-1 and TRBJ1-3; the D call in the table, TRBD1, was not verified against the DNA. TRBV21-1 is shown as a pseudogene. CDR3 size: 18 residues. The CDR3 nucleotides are TGTGCCAGCACTCCGGGACAGGGCCGAAAAAGGTGTGGAAACACCATATATTTT. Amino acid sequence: CASTPGQGRKRCGNTIYF.

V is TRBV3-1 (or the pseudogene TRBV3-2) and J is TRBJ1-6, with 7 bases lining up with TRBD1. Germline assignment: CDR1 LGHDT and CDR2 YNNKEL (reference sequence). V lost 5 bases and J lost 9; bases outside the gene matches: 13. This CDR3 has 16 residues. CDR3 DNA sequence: TGTGCCAGCAGCACCAACAGGGGTGGGGTGCTTTCACCCCTCCACTTT. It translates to CASSTNRGGVLSPLHF.

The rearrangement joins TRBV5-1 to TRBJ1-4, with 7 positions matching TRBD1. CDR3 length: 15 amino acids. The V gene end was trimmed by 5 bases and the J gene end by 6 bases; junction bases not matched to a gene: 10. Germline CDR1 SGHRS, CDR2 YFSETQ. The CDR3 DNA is TGCGCCAGCAGTAGTGGACAGGTTGGCGATGAAAAACTGTTTTTT. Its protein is CASSSGQVGDEKLFF. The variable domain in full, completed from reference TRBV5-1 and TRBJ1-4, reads KAGVTQTPRYLIKTRGQQVTLSCSPISGHRSVSWYQQTPGQGLQFLFEYFSETQRNKGNFPGRFSGRQFSNSRSEMNVSTLELGDSALYLCASSSGQVGDEKLFFGSGTQLSVL.

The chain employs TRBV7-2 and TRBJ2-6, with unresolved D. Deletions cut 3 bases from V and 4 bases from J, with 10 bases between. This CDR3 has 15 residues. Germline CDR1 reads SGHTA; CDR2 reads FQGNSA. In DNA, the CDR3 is TGTGCCAGCAGCTTTCGTGTTGTGGGGGCCAACGTCCTGACTTTC. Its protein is CASSFRVVGANVLTF.

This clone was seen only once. Here the CDR3 DNA reads TGTGCCAGCTCACCCCTTCGGGGGGTGAATTGGAATGAGCAGTTCTTC. Translated, it gives CASSPLRGVNWNEQFF. This chain uses TRBV18 with TRBJ2-1; 7 nucleotides align to TRBD2. The CDR3 totals 16 residues. The germline CDR1 and CDR2 sequences are KGHSH and LQKENI. J gave up 7 bases and V 3 bases, and 12 bases lay outside the gene matches.

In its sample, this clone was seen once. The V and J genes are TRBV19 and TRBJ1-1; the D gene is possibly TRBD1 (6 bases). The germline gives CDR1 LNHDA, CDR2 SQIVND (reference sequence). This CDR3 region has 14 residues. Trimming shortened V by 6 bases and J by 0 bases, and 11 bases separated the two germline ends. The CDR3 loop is CASRAGQMNTEAFF. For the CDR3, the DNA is TGTGCCAGTAGAGCGGGACAAATGAACACTGAAGCTTTCTTT.

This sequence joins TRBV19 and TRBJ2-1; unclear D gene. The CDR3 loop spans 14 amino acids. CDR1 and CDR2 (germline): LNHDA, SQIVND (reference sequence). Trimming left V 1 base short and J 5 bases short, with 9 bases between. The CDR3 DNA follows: TGTGCCAGTAGTATAGCTTCTCCTAACAATGAGCAGTTCTTC. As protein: CASSIASPNNEQFF.

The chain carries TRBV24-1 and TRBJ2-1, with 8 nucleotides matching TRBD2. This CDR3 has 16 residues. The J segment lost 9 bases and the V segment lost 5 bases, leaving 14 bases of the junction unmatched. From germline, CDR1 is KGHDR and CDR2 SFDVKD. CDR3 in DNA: TGTGCCACCAGTGTCGTTACCTACGGGGGGGCTTTTGAGCAGTTCTTC. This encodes CATSVVTYGGAFEQFF.

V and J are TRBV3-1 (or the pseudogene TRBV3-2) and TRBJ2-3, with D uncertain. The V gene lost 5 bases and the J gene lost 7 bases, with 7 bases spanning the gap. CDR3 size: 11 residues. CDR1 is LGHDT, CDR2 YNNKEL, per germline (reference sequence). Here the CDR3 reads CASSALNTQYF. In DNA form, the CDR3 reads TGTGCCAGCAGCGCACTCAATACGCAGTATTTT.

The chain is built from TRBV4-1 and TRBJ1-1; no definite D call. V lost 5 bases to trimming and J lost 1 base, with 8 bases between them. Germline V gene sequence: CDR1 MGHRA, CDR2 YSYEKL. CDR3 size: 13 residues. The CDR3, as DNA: TGCGCCAGCAGCACCCGACAGAACACTGAAGCTTTCTTT. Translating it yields CASSTRQNTEAFF.

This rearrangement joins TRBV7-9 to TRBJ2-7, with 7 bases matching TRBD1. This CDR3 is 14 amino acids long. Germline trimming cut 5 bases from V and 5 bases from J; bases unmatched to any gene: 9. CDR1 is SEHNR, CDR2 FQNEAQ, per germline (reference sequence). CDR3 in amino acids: CASSPRWDSDEQYF. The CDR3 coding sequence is TGTGCCAGCAGCCCCCGGTGGGACAGCGACGAGCAGTACTTC.

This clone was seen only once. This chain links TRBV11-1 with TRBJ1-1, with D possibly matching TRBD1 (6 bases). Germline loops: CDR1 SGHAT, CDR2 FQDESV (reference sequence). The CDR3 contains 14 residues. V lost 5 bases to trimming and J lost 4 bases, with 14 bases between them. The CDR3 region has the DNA TGTGCCAGCAGCATGCTGGGCAGGGGCACTGAAGCTTTCTTT. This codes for CASSMLGRGTEAFF.

The DNA of the CDR3 is TGTGCCAGTAGTATACGGCCGGGATCCAGGCGTTCACCCCTCCACTTT. Its protein is CASSIRPGSRRSPLHF. The chain carries TRBV19 and TRBJ1-6; no definite D call. The CDR3 spans 16 residues. V lost 2 bases, J lost 9 bases, and 17 bases lay in between. Germline CDR1 LNHDA, CDR2 SQIVND (reference sequence).

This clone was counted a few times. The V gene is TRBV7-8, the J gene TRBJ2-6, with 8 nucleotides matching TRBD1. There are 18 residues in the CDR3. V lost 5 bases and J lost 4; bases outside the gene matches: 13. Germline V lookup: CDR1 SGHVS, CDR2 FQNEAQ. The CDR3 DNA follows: TGTGCCAGCAGCCCATGGGACAGGACTTCGACAGGGGCCAACGTCCTGACTTTC. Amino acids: CASSPWDRTSTGANVLTF.

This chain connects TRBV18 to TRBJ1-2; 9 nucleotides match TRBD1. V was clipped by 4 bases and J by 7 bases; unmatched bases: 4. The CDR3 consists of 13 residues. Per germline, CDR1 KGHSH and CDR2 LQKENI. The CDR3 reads CASSRDREGGYTF. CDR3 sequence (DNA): TGTGCCAGCTCACGGGACAGGGAGGGTGGCTACACCTTC.

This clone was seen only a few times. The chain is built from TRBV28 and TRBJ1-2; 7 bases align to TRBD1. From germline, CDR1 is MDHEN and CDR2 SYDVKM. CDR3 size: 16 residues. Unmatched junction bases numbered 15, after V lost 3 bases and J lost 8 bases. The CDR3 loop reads CASSLAKLTGATGYTF. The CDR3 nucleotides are TGTGCCAGCAGTTTGGCCAAACTCACAGGGGCCACGGGCTACACCTTC.